This T cell receptor (beta chain) is from a study of T cells in Graves' hyperthyroidism and ophthalmopathy. Amplification of TCR beta CDR3 regions was performed using RNA transcripts as template. The HTBI primer set was used in a first-round RT-PCR of the TCR CDR3. TCRdb re-called the multiplex PCR reads with MiXCR, one entry per CDR3 protein. Of fewer than 450,000 distinct CDR3 sequences listed, 11% to 15% are singletons. This clonotype was counted ten times or more. The receptor comes from a man over 45 with Graves' ophthalmopathy. Input material: blood.

The CDR3 is CASSLSRKPYEQYF. The CDR3 nucleotides read TGCGCCAGCAGCTTGAGTAGGAAGCCCTACGAGCAGTACTTC. This chain joins TRBV5-1 and TRBJ2-7, with D hard to call. Deletions cut 1 base from V and 2 bases from J, with 10 bases between. CDR3 size: 14 residues. CDR1 and CDR2 from the germline V gene are SGHRS and YFSETQ.